One sample yielded the 6 T cell receptor beta chains listed below, sequenced in a study of control samples from healthy donors and cancer patients. Assay used: immunoSEQ multiplex PCR; TCRdb lists only in-frame clones, some missing. Altogether 150,000 or so clones are present, about 93% being singletons, with the ten largest covering 13% to 15%. The sequenced material came from PBMCs. The source of these receptors is a man aged 55 to 70 with colorectal cancer.

The rearrangement uses TRBV5-6 and TRBJ2-5; D is perhaps TRBD2 (5 bases). CDR1 and CDR2 (germline): SGHDT, YYEEEE. Trimming removed 1 base from V and 1 base from J, with 8 bases in between. The CDR3 length is 14 residues. This CDR3 is CASSLTGFQETQYF. The CDR3 DNA sequence: TGTGCCAGCAGCTTGACGGGATTCCAAGAGACCCAGTACTTC.

The chain carries TRBV19 and TRBJ2-1; TRBD1 matches at 7 bases. CDR1 LNHDA and CDR2 SQIVND come from the germline V gene (reference sequence). V gave up 7 bases and J gave up 7 bases; unmatched junction bases: 7. The length of the CDR3 is 13 residues. The CDR3 is CASTLTGMNEQFF. CDR3 coding DNA: TGTGCCAGTACCCTGACAGGGATGAATGAGCAGTTCTTC.

The chain links TRBV14 to TRBJ2-3, with a tentative D call TRBD1 (6 bases). There are 16 residues in the CDR3. Germline CDR1 is SGHDN and CDR2 is FVKESK. V lost 2 bases and J 0 bases, leaving 12 bases between the germline ends. The CDR3 sequence is CASSQLGTLSTDTQYF. In DNA form, the CDR3 reads TGTGCCAGCAGCCAACTTGGGACACTTAGCACAGATACGCAGTATTTT.

The V call is TRBV7-9, the J call TRBJ2-5; D is ambiguous. V was shortened by 4 bases and J by 1 base, with 10 bases between the two germline ends. Germline V gene lookup returns CDR1 SEHNR and CDR2 FQNEAQ (reference sequence). This CDR3 spans 14 amino acids. The CDR3 DNA reads TGTGCCAGCAGCTCCTTGACCAGCCAAGAGACCCAGTACTTC. This translates into CASSSLTSQETQYF. Using reference TRBV7-9 and TRBJ2-5 for the parts outside the CDR3, the full variable domain is DTGVSQNPRHKITKRGQNVTFRCDPISEHNRLYWYRQTLGQGPEFLTYFQNEAQLEKSRLLSDRFSAERPKGSFSTLEIQRTEQGDSAMYLCASSSLTSQETQYFGPGTRLLVL.

The chain carries TRBV7-2 and TRBJ1-3; D remains unclear. V lost 1 base and J 0 bases, leaving 10 bases between the germline ends. Germline V CDR1 and CDR2: SGHTA, FQGNSA. The CDR3 extends over 16 amino acids. CDR3 amino acids: CASSLVPASSGNTIYF. DNA of the CDR3: TGTGCCAGCAGCTTAGTTCCGGCGAGCTCTGGAAACACCATATATTTT.

This sequence joins TRBV28 and TRBJ1-1, with no clear D. Trimming removed 4 bases at V and 1 base at J, with 7 bases between. Germline values: CDR1 MDHEN, CDR2 SYDVKM. The CDR3 sequence is 13 residues long. CDR3 bases: TGTGCCAGCAGTTCGACGGCGAACACTGAAGCTTTCTTT. Protein: CASSSTANTEAFF.